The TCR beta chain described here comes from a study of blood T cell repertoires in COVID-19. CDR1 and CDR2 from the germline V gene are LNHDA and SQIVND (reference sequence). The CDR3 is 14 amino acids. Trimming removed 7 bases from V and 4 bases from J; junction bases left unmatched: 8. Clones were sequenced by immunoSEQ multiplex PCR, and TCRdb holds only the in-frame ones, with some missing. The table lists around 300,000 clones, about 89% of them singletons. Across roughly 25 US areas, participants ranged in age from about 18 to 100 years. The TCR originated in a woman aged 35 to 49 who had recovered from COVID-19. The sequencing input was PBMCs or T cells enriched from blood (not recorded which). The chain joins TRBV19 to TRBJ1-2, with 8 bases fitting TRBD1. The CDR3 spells CASKYGTGSYGYTF. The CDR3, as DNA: TGTGCCAGTAAATACGGGACAGGCTCCTATGGCTACACCTTC.